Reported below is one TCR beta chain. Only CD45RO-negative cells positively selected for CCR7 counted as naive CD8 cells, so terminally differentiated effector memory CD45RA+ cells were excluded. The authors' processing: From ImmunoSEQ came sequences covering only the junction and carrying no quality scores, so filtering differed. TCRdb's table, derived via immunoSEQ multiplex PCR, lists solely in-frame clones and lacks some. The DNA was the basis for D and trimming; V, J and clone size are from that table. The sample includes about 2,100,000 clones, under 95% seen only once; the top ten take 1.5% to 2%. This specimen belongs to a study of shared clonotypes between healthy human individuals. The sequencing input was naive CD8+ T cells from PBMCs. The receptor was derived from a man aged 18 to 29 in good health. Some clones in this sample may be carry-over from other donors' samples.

CDR3 region: CATSRGQGATYYEQYF. The CDR3 DNA is TGTGCCACCAGCAGGGGACAGGGGGCCACGTACTACGAGCAGTACTTC. This rearrangement joins TRBV15 to TRBJ2-5; 12 bases line up with TRBD1. The end of the DNA fits TRBJ2-7 better, so the J call may be wrong. The CDR3 is 16 amino acids. Germline V gives CDR1 LNHNV, CDR2 YYDKDF (reference sequence).